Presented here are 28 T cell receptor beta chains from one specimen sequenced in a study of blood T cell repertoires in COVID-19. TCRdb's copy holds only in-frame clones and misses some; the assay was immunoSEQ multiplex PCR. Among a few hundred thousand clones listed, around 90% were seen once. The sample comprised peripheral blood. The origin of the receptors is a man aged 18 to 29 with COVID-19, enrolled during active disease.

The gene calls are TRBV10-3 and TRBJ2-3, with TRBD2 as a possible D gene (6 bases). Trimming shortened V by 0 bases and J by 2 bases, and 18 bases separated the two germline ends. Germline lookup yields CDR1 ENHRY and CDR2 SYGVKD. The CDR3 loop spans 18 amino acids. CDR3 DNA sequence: TGTGCCATCAGTGAGTCCTTGAGAAATGCGGGATTCACAGATACGCAGTATTTT. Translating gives CAISESLRNAGFTDTQYF.

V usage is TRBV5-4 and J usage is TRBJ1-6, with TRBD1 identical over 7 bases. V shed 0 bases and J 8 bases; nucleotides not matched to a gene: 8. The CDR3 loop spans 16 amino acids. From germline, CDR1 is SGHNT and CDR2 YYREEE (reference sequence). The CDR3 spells CASSLDRGSADSPLHF. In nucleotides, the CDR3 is TGTGCCAGCAGCTTGGACAGGGGCAGCGCCGATTCACCCCTCCACTTT.

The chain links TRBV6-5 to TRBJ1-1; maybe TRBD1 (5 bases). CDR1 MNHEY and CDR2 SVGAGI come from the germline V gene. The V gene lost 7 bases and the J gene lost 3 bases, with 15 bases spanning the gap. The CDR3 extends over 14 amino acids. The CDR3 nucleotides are TGTGCCAGCACCCAGGGATCGTTCGACACTGAAGCTTTCTTT. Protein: CASTQGSFDTEAFF.

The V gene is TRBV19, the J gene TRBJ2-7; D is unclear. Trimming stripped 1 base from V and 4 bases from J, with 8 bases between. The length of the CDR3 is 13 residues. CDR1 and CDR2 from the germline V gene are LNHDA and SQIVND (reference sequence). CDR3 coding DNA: TGTGCCAGTAGTATAGCCTACCCTTACGAGCAGTACTTC. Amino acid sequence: CASSIAYPYEQYF.

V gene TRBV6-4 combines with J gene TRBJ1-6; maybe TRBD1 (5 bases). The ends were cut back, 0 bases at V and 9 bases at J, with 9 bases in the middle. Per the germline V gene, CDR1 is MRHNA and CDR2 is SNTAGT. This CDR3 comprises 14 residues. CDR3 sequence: CASSDSMGGSPLHF. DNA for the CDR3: TGTGCCAGCAGTGACTCGATGGGGGGTTCACCCCTCCACTTT.

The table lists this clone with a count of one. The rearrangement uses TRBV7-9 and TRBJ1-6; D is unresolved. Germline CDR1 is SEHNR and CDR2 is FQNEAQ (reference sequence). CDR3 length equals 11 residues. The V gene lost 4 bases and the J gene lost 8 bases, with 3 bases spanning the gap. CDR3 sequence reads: CASSSDSPLHF. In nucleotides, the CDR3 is TGTGCCAGCAGCTCCGATTCACCCCTCCACTTT. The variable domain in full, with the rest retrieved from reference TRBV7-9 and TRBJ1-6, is DTGVSQNPRHKITKRGQNVTFRCDPISEHNRLYWYRQTLGQGPEFLTYFQNEAQLEKSRLLSDRFSAERPKGSFSTLEIQRTEQGDSAMYLCASSSDSPLHFGNGTRLTVT.

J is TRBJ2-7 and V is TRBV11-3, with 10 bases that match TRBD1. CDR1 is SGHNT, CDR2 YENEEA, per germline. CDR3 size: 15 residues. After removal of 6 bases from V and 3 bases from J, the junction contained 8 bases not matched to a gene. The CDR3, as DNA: TGTGCCAGCAGTTCACGGGGACAGGGGAGCTACGAGCAGTACTTC. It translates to CASSSRGQGSYEQYF. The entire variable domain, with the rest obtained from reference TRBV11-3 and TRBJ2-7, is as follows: EAGVVQSPRYKIIEKKQPVAFWCNPISGHNTLYWYLQNLGQGPELLIRYENEEAVDDSQLPKDRFSAERLKGVDSTLKIQPAELGDSAVYLCASSSRGQGSYEQYFGPGTRLTVT.

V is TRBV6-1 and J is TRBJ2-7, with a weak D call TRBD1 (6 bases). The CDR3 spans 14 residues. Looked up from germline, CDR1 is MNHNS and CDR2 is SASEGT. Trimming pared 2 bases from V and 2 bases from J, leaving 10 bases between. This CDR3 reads CASSEHRVTYEQYF. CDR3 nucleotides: TGTGCCAGCAGTGAACACAGGGTAACCTACGAGCAGTACTTC.

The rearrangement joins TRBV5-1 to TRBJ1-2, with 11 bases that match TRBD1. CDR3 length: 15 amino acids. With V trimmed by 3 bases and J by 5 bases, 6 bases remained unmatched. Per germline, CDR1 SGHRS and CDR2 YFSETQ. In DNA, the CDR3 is TGCGCCAGCAGCTCCTCCGGGACAGGGGGTTATGGCTACACCTTC. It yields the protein CASSSSGTGGYGYTF.

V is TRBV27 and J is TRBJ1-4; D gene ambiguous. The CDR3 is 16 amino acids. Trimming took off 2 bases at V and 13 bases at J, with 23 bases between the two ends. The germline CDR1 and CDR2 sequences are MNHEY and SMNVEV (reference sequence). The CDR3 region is CASSLRRPNYALGLFF. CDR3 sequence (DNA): TGTGCCAGCAGTTTAAGGCGCCCCAACTATGCTCTAGGACTGTTTTTT.

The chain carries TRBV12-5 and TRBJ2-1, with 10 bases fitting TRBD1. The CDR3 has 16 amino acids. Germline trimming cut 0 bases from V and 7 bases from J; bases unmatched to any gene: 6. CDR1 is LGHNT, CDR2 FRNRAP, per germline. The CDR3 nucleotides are TGTGCTAGTGGTTTGGTACCGGGACAGGGGCTAAATGAGCAGTTCTTC. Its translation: CASGLVPGQGLNEQFF.

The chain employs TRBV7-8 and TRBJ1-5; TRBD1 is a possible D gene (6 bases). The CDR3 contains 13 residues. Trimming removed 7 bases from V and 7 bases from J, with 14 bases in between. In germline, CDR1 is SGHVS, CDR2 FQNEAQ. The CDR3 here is CASTLGGGQPQHF. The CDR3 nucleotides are TGTGCCAGCACCCTGGGCGGGGGCCAGCCCCAGCATTTT.

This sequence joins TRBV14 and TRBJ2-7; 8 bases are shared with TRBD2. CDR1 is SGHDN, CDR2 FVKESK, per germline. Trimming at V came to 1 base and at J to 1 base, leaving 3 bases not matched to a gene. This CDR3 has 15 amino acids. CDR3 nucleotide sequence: TGTGCCAGCAGCCAAGGACTAGCGCGTTCCTACGAGCAGTACTTC. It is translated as CASSQGLARSYEQYF.

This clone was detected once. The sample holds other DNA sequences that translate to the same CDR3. The CDR3 loop is CASSQAGLEQYF. CDR3 in DNA: TGTGCCAGCAGCCAAGCCGGTCTCGAGCAGTACTTC. The V gene is TRBV3-1 (or the pseudogene TRBV3-2), the J gene TRBJ2-7, with D hard to call. V lost 1 base to trimming and J lost 6 bases, with 7 bases between them. The germline gives CDR1 LGHDT, CDR2 YNNKEL (reference sequence). This CDR3 comprises 12 residues.

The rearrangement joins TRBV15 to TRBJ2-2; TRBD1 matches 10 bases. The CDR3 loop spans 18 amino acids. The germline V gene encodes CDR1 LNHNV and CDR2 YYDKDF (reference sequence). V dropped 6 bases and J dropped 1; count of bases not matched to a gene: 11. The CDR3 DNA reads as TGTGCCACCAGGCATAACGCCGGGACAGGGGAGAACACCGGGGAGCTGTTTTTT. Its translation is CATRHNAGTGENTGELFF.

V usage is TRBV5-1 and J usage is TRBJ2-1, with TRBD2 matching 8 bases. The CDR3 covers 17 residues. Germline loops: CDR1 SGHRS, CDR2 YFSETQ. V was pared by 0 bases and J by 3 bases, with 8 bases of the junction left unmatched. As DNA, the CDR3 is TGCGCCAGCAGCTTGGGAGGTTTAGCGGGGAGCTACAATGAGCAGTTCTTC. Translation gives CASSLGGLAGSYNEQFF.

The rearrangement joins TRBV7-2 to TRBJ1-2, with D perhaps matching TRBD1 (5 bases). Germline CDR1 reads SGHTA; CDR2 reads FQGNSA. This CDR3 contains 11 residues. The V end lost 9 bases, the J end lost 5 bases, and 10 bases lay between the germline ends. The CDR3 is CASGAHYGYTF. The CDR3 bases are TGTGCCAGTGGGGCCCATTATGGCTACACCTTC.

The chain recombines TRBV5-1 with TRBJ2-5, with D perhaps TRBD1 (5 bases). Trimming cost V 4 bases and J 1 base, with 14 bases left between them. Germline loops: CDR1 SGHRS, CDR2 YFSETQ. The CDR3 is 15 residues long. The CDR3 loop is CASSPVGQGQETQYF. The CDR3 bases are TGCGCCAGCAGCCCGGTCGGGCAGGGCCAAGAGACCCAGTACTTC.

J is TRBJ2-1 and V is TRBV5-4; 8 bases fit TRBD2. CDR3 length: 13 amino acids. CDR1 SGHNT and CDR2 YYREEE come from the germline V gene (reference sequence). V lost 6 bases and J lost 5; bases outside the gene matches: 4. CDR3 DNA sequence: TGTGCCAGCAAGTACGGGAGGGACAATGAGCAGTTCTTC. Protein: CASKYGRDNEQFF.

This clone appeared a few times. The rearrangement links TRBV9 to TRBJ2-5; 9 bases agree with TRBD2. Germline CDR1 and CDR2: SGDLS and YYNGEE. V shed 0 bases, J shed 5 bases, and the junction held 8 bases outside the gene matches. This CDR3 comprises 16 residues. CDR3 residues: CASSVAGTSPAETQYF. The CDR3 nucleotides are TGTGCCAGCAGCGTAGCTGGGACTAGCCCGGCCGAGACCCAGTACTTC.

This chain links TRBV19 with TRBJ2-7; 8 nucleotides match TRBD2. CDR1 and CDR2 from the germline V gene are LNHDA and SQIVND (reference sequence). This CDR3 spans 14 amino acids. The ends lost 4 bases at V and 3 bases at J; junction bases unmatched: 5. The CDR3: CASSNGLANYEQYF. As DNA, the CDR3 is TGTGCCAGTAGTAATGGACTAGCAAACTACGAGCAGTACTTC.

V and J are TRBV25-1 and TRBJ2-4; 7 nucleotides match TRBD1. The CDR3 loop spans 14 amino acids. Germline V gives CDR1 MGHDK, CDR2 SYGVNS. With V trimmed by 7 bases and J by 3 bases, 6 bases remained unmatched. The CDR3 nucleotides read TGTGCCAGCACCCCGACAGGGAGCAAAAACATTCAGTACTTC. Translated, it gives CASTPTGSKNIQYF.

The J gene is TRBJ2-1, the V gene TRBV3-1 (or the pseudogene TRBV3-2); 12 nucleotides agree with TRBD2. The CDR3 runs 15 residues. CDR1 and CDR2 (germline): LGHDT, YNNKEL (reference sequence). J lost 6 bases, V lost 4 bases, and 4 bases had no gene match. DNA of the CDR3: TGTGCCAGCAGCCCTAGCGGGGGGGGCCGCAATGAGCAGTTCTTC. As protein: CASSPSGGGRNEQFF.

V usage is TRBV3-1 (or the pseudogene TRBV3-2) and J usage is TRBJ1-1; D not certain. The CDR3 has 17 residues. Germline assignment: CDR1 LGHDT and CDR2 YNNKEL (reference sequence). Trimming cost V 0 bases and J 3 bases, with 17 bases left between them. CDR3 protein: CASSQDQRGPSDTEAFF. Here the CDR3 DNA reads TGTGCCAGCAGCCAAGACCAGCGGGGTCCGTCGGACACTGAAGCTTTCTTT.

In nucleotides, the CDR3 is TGTGCCAGCAGCCAAGAGGGGCGGGGAGGCTACACCTTC. Amino acid sequence: CASSQEGRGGYTF. This rearrangement joins TRBV3-1 (or the pseudogene TRBV3-2) to TRBJ1-2; TRBD1 might be the D (5 bases). This CDR3 has 13 residues. Deletions cut 0 bases from V and 8 bases from J, with 10 bases between. The germline V gene has CDR1 LGHDT and CDR2 YNNKEL (reference sequence).

This chain's CDR3 is CASSFVPYEQYF. In nucleotides, the CDR3 is TGTGCCAGCAGTTTCGTCCCCTACGAGCAGTACTTC. The rearrangement uses TRBV12-3 or TRBV12-4 and TRBJ2-7, with D unresolved. This CDR3 comprises 12 residues. V lost 3 bases and J 2 bases, leaving 5 bases between the germline ends.

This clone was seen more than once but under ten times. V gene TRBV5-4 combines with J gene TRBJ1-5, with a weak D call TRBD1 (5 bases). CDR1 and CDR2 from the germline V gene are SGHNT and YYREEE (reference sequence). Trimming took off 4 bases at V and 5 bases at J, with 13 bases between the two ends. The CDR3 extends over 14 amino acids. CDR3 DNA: TGTGCCAGCAGCATATGGGGGGTGGATCAGCCCCAGCATTTT. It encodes CASSIWGVDQPQHF. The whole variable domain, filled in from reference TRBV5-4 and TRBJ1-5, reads ETGVTQSPTHLIKTRGQQVTLRCSSQSGHNTVSWYQQALGQGPQFIFQYYREEENGRGNFPPRFSGLQFPNYSSELNVNALELDDSALYLCASSIWGVDQPQHFGDGTRLSIL.

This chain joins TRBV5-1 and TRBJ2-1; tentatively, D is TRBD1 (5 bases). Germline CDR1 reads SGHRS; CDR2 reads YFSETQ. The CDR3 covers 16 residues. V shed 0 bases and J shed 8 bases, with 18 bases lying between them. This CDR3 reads CASSLEGRVVVDEQFF. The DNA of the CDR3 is TGCGCCAGCAGCTTGGAGGGCAGGGTGGTGGTGGATGAGCAGTTCTTC.